A selection of T cell receptor beta chains follows, all from one sample in a study of T cell changes during pregnancy in multiple sclerosis. Clones were sequenced by immunoSEQ multiplex PCR, and TCRdb holds only the in-frame ones, with some missing. The sample shows around 20,000 clones, around 90% of them seen only once. The source was CD4+ T cells from peripheral blood mononuclear cells, collected in the third trimester of pregnancy. The source of these receptors is a female donor in good health, enrolled as a control in a pregnancy study. The CDR3 runs from the conserved cysteine through the conserved F or W. Fields, in order: D gene, clone size, J gene, V gene, CDR3 protein, CDR3 DNA. A D gene is named only where the DNA matches it firmly. Clone sizes are given selectively: once, few, many, or a class where the clone is expanded.

>NA|NA|TRBJ2-2|TRBV5-1
CASQKGQDTGELFF
TGCGCCAGCCAGAAGGGGCAGGACACCGGGGAGCTGTTTTTT
>NA|NA|TRBJ1-4|TRBV5-4
CASSLATGSATNEKLFF
TGTGCCAGCAGCTTGGCTACAGGGTCTGCAACTAATGAAAAACTGTTTTTT
>NA|medium-sized|TRBJ1-1|TRBV5-5
CASTVRQMNTEAFF
TGTGCCAGCACCGTGAGACAGATGAACACTGAAGCTTTCTTT
>TRBD2|NA|TRBJ2-2|TRBV9
CASSVLGRLANTGELFF
TGTGCCAGCAGCGTGCTAGGGAGACTAGCAAACACCGGGGAGCTGTTTTTT
>NA|NA|TRBJ1-1|TRBV6-5
CASSSREVENTEAFF
TGTGCCAGCAGTTCTAGGGAGGTAGAGAACACTGAAGCTTTCTTT
>TRBD1|few|TRBJ2-7|TRBV15
CATSLDRGDEQYF
TGTGCCACCAGCCTCGACAGGGGGGACGAGCAGTACTTC
>NA|NA|TRBJ2-3|TRBV5-1
CASSLRGGGTDTQYF
TGCGCCAGCAGCTTGAGGGGCGGCGGAACAGATACGCAGTATTTT
>NA|NA|TRBJ1-3|TRBV5-8
CASSLEGARGNTIYF
TGTGCCAGCAGCTTAGAAGGGGCGCGTGGAAACACCATATATTTT
>NA|NA|TRBJ1-4|TRBV5-5
CASSLEGHGNEKLFF
TGTGCCAGCAGCTTGGAGGGACACGGTAATGAAAAACTGTTTTTT
>TRBD2|NA|TRBJ2-3|TRBV7-9
CASSLRATSEGRYEYF
TGTGCCAGCAGCTTAAGGGCGACTAGCGAGGGTAGATACGAGTATTTT
>NA|NA|TRBJ1-5|TRBV28
CASSLYGGPSNQPQHF
TGTGCCAGCAGTTTATACGGGGGTCCTAGCAATCAGCCCCAGCATTTT
>NA|NA|TRBJ1-6|TRBV5-1
CASSLAVTGNSPLHF
TGCGCCAGCAGCTTGGCCGTAACCGGGAATTCACCCCTCCACTTT
>NA|NA|TRBJ1-5|TRBV11-2
CASSLGETERLHF
TGTGCCAGCAGCTTAGGTGAAACTGAGCGGTTGCATTTT
>NA|NA|TRBJ2-7|TRBV4-3
CASSQEVQGRYEQYF
TGCGCCAGCAGCCAAGAAGTCCAGGGGCGCTACGAGCAGTACTTC
>NA|NA|TRBJ1-1|TRBV15
CATSRDTGDTEAFF
TGTGCCACCAGCAGAGATACGGGGGACACTGAAGCTTTCTTT
>NA|NA|TRBJ2-6|TRBV9
CASSVTGSGANVLTF
TGTGCCAGCAGCGTCACCGGCTCTGGGGCCAACGTCCTGACTTTC
>TRBD1|NA|TRBJ2-1|TRBV19
CASQGQGNEQFF
TGTGCCAGCCAGGGACAGGGAAATGAGCAGTTCTTC
>TRBD2|NA|TRBJ2-3|TRBV7-6
CASSLKASGGPDTQYF
TGTGCCAGCAGCTTAAAGGCTAGCGGGGGACCAGATACGCAGTATTTT
>TRBD1|NA|TRBJ2-2|TRBV6-4
CASRRQGNTGELFF
TGTGCCAGCAGACGACAGGGGAACACCGGGGAGCTGTTTTTT
>NA|medium-sized|TRBJ2-1|TRBV6-4
CASNRLGSYNEQFF
TGTGCCAGCAACAGGTTAGGATCCTACAATGAGCAGTTCTTC
>NA|NA|TRBJ2-5|TRBV20-1
CSAVGEETQYF
TGCAGTGCCGTCGGGGAAGAGACCCAGTACTTC
>NA|NA|TRBJ2-3|TRBV10-2
CASSEAEEFTGGPTFYSTQYF
TGCGCCAGCAGTGAGGCTGAAGAATTTACCGGGGGACCTACTTTTTATTCTACGCAGTATTTT
>NA|NA|TRBJ2-1|TRBV4-2
CASSPTSLSGNEQFF
TGTGCCAGCAGCCCCACTAGCCTCTCCGGGAATGAGCAGTTCTTC
>TRBD1|once|TRBJ2-2|TRBV30
CAWSLTGGTGELFF
TGTGCCTGGAGTTTGACAGGGGGCACCGGGGAGCTGTTTTTT
>TRBD1|NA|TRBJ2-6|TRBV4-1
CASSQVGRQGNSGANVLTF
TGCGCCAGCAGCCAAGTGGGGAGACAGGGAAACTCTGGGGCCAACGTCCTGACTTTC
>NA|NA|TRBJ1-4|TRBV5-1
CASSLIPGYNEKLFF
TGCGCCAGCAGCTTGATTCCCGGGTATAATGAAAAACTGTTTTTT
>NA|NA|TRBJ2-7|TRBV25-1
CASSGGSYEQYF
TGTGCCAGCAGTGGGGGCAGCTACGAGCAGTACTTC
>NA|medium-sized|TRBJ2-1|TRBV6-4
CASSAGFENEQFF
TGTGCCAGCAGTGCGGGTTTTGAGAATGAGCAGTTCTTC
>NA|NA|TRBJ1-4|TRBV5-4
CASSFQGLHEKLFF
TGTGCCAGCAGCTTCCAGGGCTTACATGAAAAACTGTTTTTT
>NA|NA|TRBJ1-2|TRBV29-1
CSVEIVRVGLNGYTF
TGCAGCGTTGAAATCGTCAGGGTAGGCCTTAATGGCTACACCTTC
>TRBD1|NA|TRBJ2-7|TRBV19
CASSQTGNSAAYEQYF
TGTGCCAGTAGCCAGACAGGGAACAGTGCAGCATACGAGCAGTACTTC
>NA|NA|TRBJ1-6|TRBV4-1
CASSQEAGGGNSPLHF
TGCGCCAGCAGCCAAGAAGCGGGAGGGGGTAATTCACCCCTCCACTTT
>NA|NA|TRBJ2-1|TRBV28
CASSRESSSYNEQFF
TGTGCCAGCAGCCGCGAATCGAGCTCCTACAATGAGCAGTTCTTC
>NA|NA|TRBJ2-2|TRBV14
CASSPTAQASNTGELFF
TGTGCCAGCAGCCCGACGGCGCAGGCGTCGAACACCGGGGAGCTGTTTTTT
>TRBD2|NA|TRBJ2-2|TRBV11-3
CASSLGTSGVTGELFF
TGTGCCAGCAGCTTAGGGACTAGCGGTGTCACCGGGGAGCTGTTTTTT
>NA|NA|TRBJ1-1|TRBV7-8
CASSSPGLRNTEAFF
TGTGCCAGCAGCTCCCCAGGACTCAGGAACACTGAAGCTTTCTTT
>NA|once|TRBJ2-1|TRBV7-2
CASSIAFASSYNEQFF
TGTGCCAGCAGTATAGCGTTTGCGAGCTCCTACAATGAGCAGTTCTTC
>TRBD1|NA|TRBJ1-1|TRBV7-9
CASSLQGGEAFF
TGTGCCAGCAGCTTACAAGGGGGCGAAGCTTTCTTT
>TRBD2|NA|TRBJ2-1|TRBV5-1
CASSPASGGDEQFF
TGCGCCAGCAGCCCTGCTAGCGGGGGCGATGAGCAGTTCTTC
>TRBD1|NA|TRBJ1-1|TRBV19
CASSPGQGASVNTEAFF
TGTGCCAGTAGTCCCGGACAGGGGGCCTCGGTGAACACTGAAGCTTTCTTT
>NA|NA|TRBJ2-5|TRBV10-3
CAISEAVKAGQETQYF
TGTGCCATCAGTGAGGCCGTAAAGGCGGGACAAGAGACCCAGTACTTC
>NA|NA|TRBJ2-1|TRBV5-6
CASSLFTGPSYNEQFF
TGTGCCAGCAGCTTGTTTACAGGTCCCTCCTACAATGAGCAGTTCTTC
>NA|NA|TRBJ1-3|TRBV10-3
CAISEPTVGNTIYF
TGTGCCATCAGTGAACCGACAGTAGGAAACACCATATATTTT
>TRBD2|NA|TRBJ2-1|TRBV5-1
CASSLALAGGPFF
TGCGCCAGCAGCTTGGCATTAGCGGGAGGGCCGTTCTTC
>NA|NA|TRBJ1-6|TRBV7-2
CASSHWTVSYNSPLHF
TGTGCCAGCAGCCACTGGACAGTCTCCTATAATTCACCCCTCCACTTT
>TRBD1|once|TRBJ1-1|TRBV7-3
CASSSVDRGGTEAFF
TGTGCCAGCAGCTCTGTCGACAGGGGCGGGACTGAAGCTTTCTTT
>TRBD1|NA|TRBJ2-1|TRBV5-4
CASSSGQNEQFF
TGTGCCAGCAGCTCGGGACAGAATGAGCAGTTCTTC
>TRBD1|once|TRBJ2-7|TRBV30
CACNRQGVLEQYF
TGTGCCTGCAATAGACAGGGGGTGCTCGAGCAGTACTTC
>TRBD1|NA|TRBJ2-2|TRBV5-6
CASSPTGGYTGELFF
TGTGCCAGCAGCCCGACAGGGGGATACACCGGGGAGCTGTTTTTT
>TRBD2|NA|TRBJ2-7|TRBV19
CASSTTGTRGEQYF
TGTGCCAGTAGTACTACCGGGACTAGGGGCGAGCAGTACTTC